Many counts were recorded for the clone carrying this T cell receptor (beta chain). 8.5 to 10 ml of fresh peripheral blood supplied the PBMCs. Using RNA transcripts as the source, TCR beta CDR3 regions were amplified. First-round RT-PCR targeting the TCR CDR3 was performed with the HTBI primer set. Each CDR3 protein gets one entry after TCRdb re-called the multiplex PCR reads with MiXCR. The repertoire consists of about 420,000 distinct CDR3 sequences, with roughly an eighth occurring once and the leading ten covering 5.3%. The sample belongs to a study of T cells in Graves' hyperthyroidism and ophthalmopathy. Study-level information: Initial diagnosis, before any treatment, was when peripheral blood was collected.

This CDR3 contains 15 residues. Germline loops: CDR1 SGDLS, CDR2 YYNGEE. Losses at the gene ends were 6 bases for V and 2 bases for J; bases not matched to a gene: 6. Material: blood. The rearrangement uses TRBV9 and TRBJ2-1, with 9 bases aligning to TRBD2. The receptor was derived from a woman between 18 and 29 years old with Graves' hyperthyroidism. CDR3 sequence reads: CASNGGGRAYNEQFF. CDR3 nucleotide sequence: TGTGCCAGCAATGGCGGCGGGAGGGCCTACAATGAGCAGTTCTTC.